This TCR beta chain was identified during a study of blood T cells in healthy people across ages. Study results and caveats: The long-lived group displayed more naive CD4+ cells, plus higher diversity, than the aged donors did.

This CDR3 region has 15 residues. From germline, CDR1 is SGHAT and CDR2 FQDESV (reference sequence). The V and J ends lost 3 bases and 1 base respectively, with 12 bases between them. A sample-barcoded 5' primer and a J-beta primer mix were used in a second PCR of roughly 7 to 11 cycles. TCRdb passed the 5' RACE reads through MiXCR, listing each CDR3 protein once. The table includes more than 800,000 distinct CDR3 sequences, under 55% detected once. As to this clonotype: Its target is unknown.

The sequence was collected from a woman aged 60 to 75 in good health. The sequenced material came from blood. J is TRBJ2-5 and V is TRBV11-1; D is uncertain. This CDR3 is CASSLFLKAQETQYF. CDR3 nucleotides: TGTGCCAGCAGCTTGTTCCTCAAGGCCCAAGAGACCCAGTACTTC.